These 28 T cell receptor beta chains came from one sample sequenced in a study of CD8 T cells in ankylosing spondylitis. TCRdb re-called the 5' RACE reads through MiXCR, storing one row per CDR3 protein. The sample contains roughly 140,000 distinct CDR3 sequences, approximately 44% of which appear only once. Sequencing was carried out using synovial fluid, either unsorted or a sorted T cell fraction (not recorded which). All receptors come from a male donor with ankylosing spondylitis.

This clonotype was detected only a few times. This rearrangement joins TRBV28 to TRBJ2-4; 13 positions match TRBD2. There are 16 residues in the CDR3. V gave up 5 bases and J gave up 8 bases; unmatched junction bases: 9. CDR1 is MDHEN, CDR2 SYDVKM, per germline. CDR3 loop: CASSTRTSGRLDIQYF. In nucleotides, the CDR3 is TGTGCCAGCAGTACACGGACTAGCGGGAGACTTGACATTCAGTACTTC. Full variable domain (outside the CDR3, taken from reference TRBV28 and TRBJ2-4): DVKVTQSSRYLVKRTGEKVFLECVQDMDHENMFWYRQDPGLGLRLIYFSYDVKMKEKGDIPEGYSVSREKKERFSLILESASTNQTSMYLCASSTRTSGRLDIQYFGAGTRLSVL.

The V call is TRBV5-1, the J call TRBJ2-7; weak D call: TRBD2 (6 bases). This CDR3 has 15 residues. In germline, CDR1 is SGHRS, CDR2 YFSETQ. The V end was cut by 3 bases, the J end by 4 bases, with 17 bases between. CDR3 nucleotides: TGCGCCAGCAGCTCGTGGACCGGGACTCCTTACGAGCAGTACTTC. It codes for CASSSWTGTPYEQYF.

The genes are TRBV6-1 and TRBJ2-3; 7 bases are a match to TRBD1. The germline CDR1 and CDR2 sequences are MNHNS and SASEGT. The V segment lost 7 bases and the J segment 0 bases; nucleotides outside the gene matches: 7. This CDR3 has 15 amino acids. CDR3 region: CASTDRVESTDTQYF. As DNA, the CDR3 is TGTGCCAGCACCGACAGGGTCGAAAGCACAGATACGCAGTATTTT.

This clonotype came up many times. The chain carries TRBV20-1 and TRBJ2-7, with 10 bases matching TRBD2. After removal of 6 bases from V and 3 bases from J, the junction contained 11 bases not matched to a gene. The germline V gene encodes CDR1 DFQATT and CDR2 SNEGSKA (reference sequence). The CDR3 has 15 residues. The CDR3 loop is CSAFGAGGSYYEQYF. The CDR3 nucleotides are TGCAGTGCCTTCGGAGCGGGAGGGAGCTACTACGAGCAGTACTTC.

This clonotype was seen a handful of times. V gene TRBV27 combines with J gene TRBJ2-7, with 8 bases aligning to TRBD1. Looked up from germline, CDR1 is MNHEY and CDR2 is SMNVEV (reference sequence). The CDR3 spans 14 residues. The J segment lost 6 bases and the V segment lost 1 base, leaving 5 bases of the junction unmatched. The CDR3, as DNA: TGTGCCAGCAGTTTATGGGGACAGGCCAGCGAGCAGTACTTC. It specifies CASSLWGQASEQYF.

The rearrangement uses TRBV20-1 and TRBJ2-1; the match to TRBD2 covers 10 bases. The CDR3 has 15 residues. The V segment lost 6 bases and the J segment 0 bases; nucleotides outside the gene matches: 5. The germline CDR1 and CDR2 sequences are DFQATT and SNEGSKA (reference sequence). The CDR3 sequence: CSALAGESSYNEQFF. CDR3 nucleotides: TGCAGTGCCCTAGCGGGGGAGAGCTCCTACAATGAGCAGTTCTTC.

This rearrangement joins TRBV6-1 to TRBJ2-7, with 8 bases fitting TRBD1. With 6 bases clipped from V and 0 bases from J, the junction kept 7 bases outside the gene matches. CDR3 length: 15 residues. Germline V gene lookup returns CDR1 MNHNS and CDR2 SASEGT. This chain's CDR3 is CASRARGLSSYEQYF. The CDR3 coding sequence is TGTGCCAGCAGGGCCAGGGGGCTTAGCTCCTACGAGCAGTACTTC.

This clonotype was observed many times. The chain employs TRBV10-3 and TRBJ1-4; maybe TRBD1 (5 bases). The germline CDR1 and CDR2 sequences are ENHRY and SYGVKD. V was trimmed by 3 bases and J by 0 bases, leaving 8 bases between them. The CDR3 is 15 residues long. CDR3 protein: CAISDEGTTNEKLFF. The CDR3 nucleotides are TGTGCCATCAGTGACGAGGGGACAACTAATGAAAAACTGTTTTTT.

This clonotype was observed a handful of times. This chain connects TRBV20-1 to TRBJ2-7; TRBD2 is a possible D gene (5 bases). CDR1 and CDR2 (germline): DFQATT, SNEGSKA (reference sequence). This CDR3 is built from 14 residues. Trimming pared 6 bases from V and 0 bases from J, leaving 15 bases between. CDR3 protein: CSAEEVYLSYEQYF. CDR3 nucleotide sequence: TGCAGTGCCGAGGAGGTCTACCTCTCCTACGAGCAGTACTTC.

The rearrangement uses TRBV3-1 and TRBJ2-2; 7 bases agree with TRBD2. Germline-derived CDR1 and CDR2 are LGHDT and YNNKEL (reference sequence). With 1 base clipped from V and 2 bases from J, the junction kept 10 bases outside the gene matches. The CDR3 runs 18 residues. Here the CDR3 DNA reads TGTGCCAGCAGCCAAGGTGCAGGGAGGGTTTTAAACACCGGGGAGCTGTTTTTT. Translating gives CASSQGAGRVLNTGELFF.

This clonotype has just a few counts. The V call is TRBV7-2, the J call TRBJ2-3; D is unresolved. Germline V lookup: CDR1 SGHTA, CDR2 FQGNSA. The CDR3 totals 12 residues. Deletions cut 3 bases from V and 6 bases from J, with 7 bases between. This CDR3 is CASSFLVDTQYF. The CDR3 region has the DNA TGTGCCAGCAGCTTCTTAGTTGATACGCAGTATTTT.

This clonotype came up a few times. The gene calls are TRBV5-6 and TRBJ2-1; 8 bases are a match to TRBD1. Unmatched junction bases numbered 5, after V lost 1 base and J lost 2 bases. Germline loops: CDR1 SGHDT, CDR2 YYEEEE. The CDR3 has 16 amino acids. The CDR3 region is CASSLQTGGAYNEQFF. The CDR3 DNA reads TGTGCCAGCAGCTTGCAAACAGGGGGAGCCTACAATGAGCAGTTCTTC.

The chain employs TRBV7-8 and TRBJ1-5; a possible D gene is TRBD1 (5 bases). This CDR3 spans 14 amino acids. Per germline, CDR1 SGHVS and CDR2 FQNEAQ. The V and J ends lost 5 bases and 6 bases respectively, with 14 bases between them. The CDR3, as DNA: TGTGCCAGCAGCCCTCCAGGGTTCGGTCAGCCCCAGCATTTT. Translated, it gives CASSPPGFGQPQHF. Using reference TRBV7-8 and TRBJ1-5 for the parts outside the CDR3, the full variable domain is GAGVSQSPRYKVAKRGQDVALRCDPISGHVSLFWYQQALGQGPEFLTYFQNEAQLDKSGLPSDRFFAERPEGSVSTLKIQRTQQEDSAVYLCASSPPGFGQPQHFGDGTRLSIL.

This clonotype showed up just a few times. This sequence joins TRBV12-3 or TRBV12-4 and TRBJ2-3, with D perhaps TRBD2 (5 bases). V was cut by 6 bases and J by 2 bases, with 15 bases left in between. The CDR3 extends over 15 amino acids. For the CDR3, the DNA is TGTGCCAGCAGGCCCGGAGAGGAGGACACAGATACGCAGTATTTT. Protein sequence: CASRPGEEDTDTQYF.

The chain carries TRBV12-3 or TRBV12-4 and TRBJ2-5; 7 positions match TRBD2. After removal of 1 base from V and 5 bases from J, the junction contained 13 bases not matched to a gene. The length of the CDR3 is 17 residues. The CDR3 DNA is TGTGCCAGCAGTTTAGGGTCTGCGGGAGCCCTCGGGGAGACCCAGTACTTC. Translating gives CASSLGSAGALGETQYF.

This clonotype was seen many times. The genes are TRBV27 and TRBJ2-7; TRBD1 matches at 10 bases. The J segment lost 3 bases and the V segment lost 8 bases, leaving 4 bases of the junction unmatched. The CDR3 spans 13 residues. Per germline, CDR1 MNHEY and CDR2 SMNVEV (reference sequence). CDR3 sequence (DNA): TGTGCCAGCGGGGGACAGGGGCACTACGAGCAGTACTTC. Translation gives CASGGQGHYEQYF.

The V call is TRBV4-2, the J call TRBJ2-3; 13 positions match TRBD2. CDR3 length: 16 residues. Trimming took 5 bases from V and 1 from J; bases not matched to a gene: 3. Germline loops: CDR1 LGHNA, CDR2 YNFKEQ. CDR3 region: CASSYGLAGGTDTQYF. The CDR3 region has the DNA TGTGCCAGCAGCTACGGACTAGCGGGGGGCACAGATACGCAGTATTTT.

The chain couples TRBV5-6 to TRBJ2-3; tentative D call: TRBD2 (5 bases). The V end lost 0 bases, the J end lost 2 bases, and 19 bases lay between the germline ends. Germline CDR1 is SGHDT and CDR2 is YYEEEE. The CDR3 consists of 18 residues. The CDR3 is CASSLGPLLGWYTDTQYF. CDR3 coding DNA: TGTGCCAGCAGCTTGGGACCCCTACTAGGTTGGTACACAGATACGCAGTATTTT. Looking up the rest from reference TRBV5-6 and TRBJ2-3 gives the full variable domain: DAGVTQSPTHLIKTRGQQVTLRCSPKSGHDTVSWYQQALGQGPQFIFQYYEEEERQRGNFPDRFSGHQFPNYSSELNVNALLLGDSALYLCASSLGPLLGWYTDTQYFGPGTRLTVL.

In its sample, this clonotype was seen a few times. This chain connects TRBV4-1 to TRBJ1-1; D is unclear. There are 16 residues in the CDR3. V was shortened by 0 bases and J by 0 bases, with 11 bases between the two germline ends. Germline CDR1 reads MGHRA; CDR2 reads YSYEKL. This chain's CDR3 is CASSQDRLGLNTEAFF. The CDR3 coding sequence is TGCGCCAGCAGCCAAGATCGGCTCGGACTGAACACTGAAGCTTTCTTT.

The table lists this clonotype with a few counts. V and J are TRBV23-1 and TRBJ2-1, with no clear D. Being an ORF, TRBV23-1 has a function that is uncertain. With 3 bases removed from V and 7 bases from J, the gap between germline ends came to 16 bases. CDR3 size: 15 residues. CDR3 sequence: CASSHLHRSMNEQFF. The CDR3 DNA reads TGCGCCAGCAGTCATCTCCACCGTTCAATGAATGAGCAGTTCTTC.

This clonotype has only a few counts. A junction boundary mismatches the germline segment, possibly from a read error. Written as DNA, the CDR3 is TGTGCCAGCAGCGTAGGGTGGGGGGACACTGAAGCTTTCTTT. It encodes CASSVGWGDTEAFF. The V call is TRBV13, the J call TRBJ1-1, with TRBD1 as a possible D gene (5 bases). Germline V gene lookup returns CDR1 PRHDT and CDR2 FYEKMQ (reference sequence). CDR3 length: 14 amino acids. The whole variable domain, remainder taken from reference TRBV13 and TRBJ1-1, is AAGVIQSPRHLIKEKRETATLKCYPIPRHDTVYWYQQGPGQDPQFLISFYEKMQSDKGSIPDRFSAQQFSDYHSELNMSSLELGDSALYFCASSVGWGDTEAFFGQGTRLTVV.

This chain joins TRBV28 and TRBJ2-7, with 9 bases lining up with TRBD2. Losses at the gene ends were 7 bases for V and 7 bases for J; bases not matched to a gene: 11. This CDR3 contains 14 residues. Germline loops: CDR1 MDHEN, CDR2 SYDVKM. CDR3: CASISGLAPREQYF. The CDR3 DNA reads TGTGCCAGCATTTCGGGACTAGCCCCACGGGAGCAGTACTTC.

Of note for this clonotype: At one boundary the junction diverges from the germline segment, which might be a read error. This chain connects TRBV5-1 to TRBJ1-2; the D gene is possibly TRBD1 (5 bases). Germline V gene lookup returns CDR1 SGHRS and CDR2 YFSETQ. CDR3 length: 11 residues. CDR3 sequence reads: CASSQGNGYIF. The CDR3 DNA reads TGCGCCAGCAGCCAGGGTAATGGCTACATCTTC.

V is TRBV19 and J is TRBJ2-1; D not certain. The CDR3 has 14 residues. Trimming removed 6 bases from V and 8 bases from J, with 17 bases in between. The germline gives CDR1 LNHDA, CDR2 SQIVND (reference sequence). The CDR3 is CASRTDPSHHEQFF. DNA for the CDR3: TGTGCCAGTAGGACGGACCCATCTCACCATGAGCAGTTCTTC.

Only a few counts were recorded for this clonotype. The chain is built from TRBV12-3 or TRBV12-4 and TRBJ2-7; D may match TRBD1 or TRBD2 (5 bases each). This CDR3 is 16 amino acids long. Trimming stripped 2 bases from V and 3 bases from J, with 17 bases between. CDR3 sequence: CASSLLTEGLDYEQYF. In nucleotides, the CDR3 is TGTGCCAGCAGTTTACTGACAGAAGGACTGGACTACGAGCAGTACTTC.

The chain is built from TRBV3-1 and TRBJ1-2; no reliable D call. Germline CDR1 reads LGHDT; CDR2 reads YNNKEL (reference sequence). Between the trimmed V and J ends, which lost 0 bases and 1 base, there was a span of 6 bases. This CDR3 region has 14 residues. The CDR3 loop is CASSQDLNNYGYTF. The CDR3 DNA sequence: TGTGCCAGCAGCCAAGATCTCAATAACTATGGCTACACCTTC.

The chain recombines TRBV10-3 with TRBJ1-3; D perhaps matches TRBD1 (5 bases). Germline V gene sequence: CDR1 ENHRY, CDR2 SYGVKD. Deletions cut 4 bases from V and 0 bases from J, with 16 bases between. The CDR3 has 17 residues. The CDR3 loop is CAISAGETGLSGNTIYF. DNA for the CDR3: TGTGCCATCAGTGCCGGGGAGACGGGACTCTCTGGAAACACCATATATTTT.

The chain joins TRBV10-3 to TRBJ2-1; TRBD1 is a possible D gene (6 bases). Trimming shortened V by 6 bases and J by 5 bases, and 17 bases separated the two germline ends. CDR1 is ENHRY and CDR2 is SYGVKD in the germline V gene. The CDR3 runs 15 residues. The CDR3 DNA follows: TGTGCCATCAGCCTTACAGGACAGACAGACAATGAGCAGTTCTTC. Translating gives CAISLTGQTDNEQFF.